The sequence of this TCR beta chain was determined in a study of radiotherapy plus CTLA-4 blockade in lung cancer. Study context: Overall, roughly 17% of patients showed an objective response, while 31% attained disease control.

Points on this clone: The antigen is unknown. This specimen includes other DNA sequences encoding the same CDR3.

V shed 0 bases and J shed 1 base, with 3 bases lying between them. This CDR3 spans 13 amino acids. The germline V gene has CDR1 MNHEY and CDR2 SVGAGI. TCRdb keeps only in-frame clones here, not all; method: immunoSEQ multiplex PCR. The table shows about 97,000 clones, with 65% to 85% occurring only once. Study results and caveats: The authors reported that early blood T cell clone dynamics, with interferon-beta, best predicted response. Radiotherapy plus ipilimumab was followed by expansion in blood of tumor-derived TCR clones.

The study treated chemo-refractory metastatic non-small-cell lung cancer patients with focal radiation plus ipilimumab CTLA-4 blockade. The specimen comprised peripheral blood, sampled from a patient treated with radiotherapy plus ipilimumab. This receptor was obtained from a human donor with non-small cell lung cancer who had a partial response to radiotherapy plus ipilimumab. Some clones in this sample may be carry-over from other donors' samples. V gene TRBV6-5 combines with J gene TRBJ1-1; D gene uncertain. The CDR3 loop is CASSYSRNTEAFF. For the CDR3, the DNA is TGTGCCAGCAGTTACTCGCGGAACACTGAAGCTTTCTTT.